The 3 T cell receptor beta chains below come from one sample, sequenced in a study of beta chain features in type 1 diabetes. Expressed TCRB transcripts were sequenced because the entire RNA isolate underwent reverse transcription. Method: immunoSEQ multiplex PCR; TCRdb's copy keeps in-frame clones and lacks some. The table has about 650,000 clones, roughly an eighth seen once; the top ten hold around 0.12%. Their cognate antigens are unknown. Study-wide results and caveats: Shorter TCRB CDR3s, moderately but significantly so, marked every one of the four CD4+ subsets in Type 1 diabetes patients.

Material: naive CD4+ T cells from blood. The receptors stem from a man aged 30-40 years with type 1 diabetes.

The chain joins TRBV28 to TRBJ2-5, with D possibly matching TRBD2 (6 bases). This CDR3 is 13 amino acids long. CDR1 and CDR2 from the germline V gene are MDHEN and SYDVKM. Trimming removed 7 bases from V and 4 bases from J, with 13 bases in between. CDR3 nucleotide sequence: TGTGCCAGCACCCTAGTGGGGGGAGAGACCCAGTACTTC. Translation: CASTLVGGETQYF. Together with reference TRBV28 and TRBJ2-5, the CDR3 gives the full variable domain: DVKVTQSSRYLVKRTGEKVFLECVQDMDHENMFWYRQDPGLGLRLIYFSYDVKMKEKGDIPEGYSVSREKKERFSLILESASTNQTSMYLCASTLVGGETQYFGPGTRLLVL.

The chain uses TRBV4-3 and TRBJ2-3, with D unresolved. The CDR3 loop spans 14 amino acids. Germline V gives CDR1 LGHNA, CDR2 YSLEER. V was clipped by 4 bases and J by 2 bases, with 10 bases between them. The CDR3 DNA sequence: TGCGCCAGCAGCCCCAAGACGATCACAGATACGCAGTATTTT. It yields the protein CASSPKTITDTQYF.

The gene calls are TRBV9 and TRBJ1-3; 7 bases agree with TRBD1. The CDR3 sequence is 19 residues long. CDR1 SGDLS and CDR2 YYNGEE come from the germline V gene. Trimming at V came to 0 bases and at J to 2 bases, leaving 14 bases not matched to a gene. The CDR3: CASSVASQPTGNTGNTIYF. The CDR3 DNA sequence: TGTGCCAGCAGCGTAGCTTCTCAGCCGACAGGGAATACTGGAAACACCATATATTTT. Drawing the rest from reference TRBV9 and TRBJ1-3, the complete variable domain is DSGVTQTPKHLITATGQRVTLRCSPRSGDLSVYWYQQSLDQGLQFLIQYYNGEERAKGNILERFSAQQFPDLHSELNLSSLELGDSALYFCASSVASQPTGNTGNTIYFGEGSWLTVV.